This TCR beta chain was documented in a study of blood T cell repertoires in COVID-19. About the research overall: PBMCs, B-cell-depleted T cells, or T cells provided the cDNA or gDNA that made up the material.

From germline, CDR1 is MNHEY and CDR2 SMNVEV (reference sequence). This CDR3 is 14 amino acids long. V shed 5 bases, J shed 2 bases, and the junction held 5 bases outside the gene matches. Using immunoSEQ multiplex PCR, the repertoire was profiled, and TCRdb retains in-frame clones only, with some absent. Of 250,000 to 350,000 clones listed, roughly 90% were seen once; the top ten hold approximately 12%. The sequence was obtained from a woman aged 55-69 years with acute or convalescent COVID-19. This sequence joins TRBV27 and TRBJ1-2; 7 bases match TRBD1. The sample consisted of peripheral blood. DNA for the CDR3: TGTGCCAGCAGTACAGGAGGGGGCAACTATGGCTACACCTTC. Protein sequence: CASSTGGGNYGYTF.